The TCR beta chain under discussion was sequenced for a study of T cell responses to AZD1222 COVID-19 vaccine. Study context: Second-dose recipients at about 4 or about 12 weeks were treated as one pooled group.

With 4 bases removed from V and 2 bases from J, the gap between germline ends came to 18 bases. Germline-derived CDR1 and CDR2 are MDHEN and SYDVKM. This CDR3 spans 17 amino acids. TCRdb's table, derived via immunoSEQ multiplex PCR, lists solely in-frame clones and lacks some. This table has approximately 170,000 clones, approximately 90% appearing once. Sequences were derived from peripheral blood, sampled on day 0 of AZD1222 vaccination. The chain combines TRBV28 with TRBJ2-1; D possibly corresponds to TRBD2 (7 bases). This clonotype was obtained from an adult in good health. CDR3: CASSSSRGRAAYNEQFF. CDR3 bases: TGTGCCAGCAGTTCCTCTAGGGGGAGGGCCGCCTACAATGAGCAGTTCTTC.